These T cell receptor beta chains were read from a single sample in a study of T cells after somatic rescue of genetic block. Measured with immunoSEQ multiplex PCR; TCRdb has only the in-frame clones, and not every one. Of roughly 51,000 clones listed, approximately 96% are singletons. Material for sequencing was peripheral blood mononuclear cells (PBMCs). Receptor source: a child under two years old. CDR3s include the opening cysteine and the closing phenylalanine or tryptophan. A D gene is named only where the DNA matches it firmly. Part of the rows lack a size; the others show once, few, many or a class for expanded clones.

NA	NA	17	TRBJ1-2	TRBV19	TGTGCCAGTAGTATACGGTATGGGGGGCCAGCTAACTATGGCTACACCTTC	CASSIRYGGPANYGYTF
TRBD1	NA	14	TRBJ2-5	TRBV7-9	TGTGCCAGCAGCCAGGGACAGGGGGTGGAGACCCAGTACTTC	CASSQGQGVETQYF
TRBD2	NA	14	TRBJ2-5	TRBV13	TGTGCCAGCAGCTTAGCGGGAGGGCCCCAGACCCAGTACTTC	CASSLAGGPQTQYF
NA	NA	15	TRBJ2-2	TRBV7-2	TGTGCCAGCAGCCCACTAGCTCGGAACACCGGGGAGCTGTTTTTT	CASSPLARNTGELFF
NA	NA	14	TRBJ1-2	TRBV5-6	TGTGCCAGCAGCTTGGGACTGACCTTCTATGGCTACACCTTC	CASSLGLTFYGYTF
TRBD1	NA	14	TRBJ1-2	TRBV5-6	TGTGCCAGCAGCTGGGACAGGGCGGTCTATGGCTACACCTTC	CASSWDRAVYGYTF
NA	NA	8	TRBJ2-3	TRBV19	TGTGCCACCCTCAAGCAGTATTTT	CATLKQYF
NA	NA	18	TRBJ1-5	TRBV11-3	TGTGCCAGCAGCTCCCGCCGGCCAGTCTTCAATAGCAATCAGCCCCAGCATTTT	CASSSRRPVFNSNQPQHF
TRBD1	NA	14	TRBJ2-7	TRBV4-1	TGCGCCAGCAGCCGAGTGACAGGGGGCTACGAGCAGTACTTC	CASSRVTGGYEQYF
NA	NA	12	TRBJ1-1	TRBV7-2	TGTGCCAGCAGCGCACCGGGACAAAGAGCTTTCTTT	CASSAPGQRAFF
TRBD2	NA	15	TRBJ2-1	TRBV11-3	TGTGCCAGCAGCTTAGTAGCGGGAGCCTACAATGAGCAGTTCTTC	CASSLVAGAYNEQFF
TRBD2	NA	17	TRBJ2-1	TRBV29-1	TGCAGCGTCCGGGACAGGACTAGCGGGAGTAAGTACAATGAGCAGTTCTTC	CSVRDRTSGSKYNEQFF
NA	NA	13	TRBJ2-7	TRBV6-1	TGTGCCAGCAGTGTCTTATACGGGGACGAGCAGTACTTC	CASSVLYGDEQYF
NA	NA	17	TRBJ2-1	TRBV25-1	TGTGCCAGCAGTGACCCTCGGGCGGGGTACTCCTACAATGAGCAGTTCTTC	CASSDPRAGYSYNEQFF
TRBD1	NA	15	TRBJ1-1	TRBV4-2	TGTGCCAGCAGAGACCGACAGGGGGCGAACACTGAAGCTTTCTTT	CASRDRQGANTEAFF
NA	NA	13	TRBJ1-1	TRBV5-4	TGTGCCAGCAGTCGGACGGGAGACACTGAAGCTTTCTTT	CASSRTGDTEAFF
NA	NA	13	TRBJ1-3	TRBV27	TGTGCCAGCAGACGAATCTCTGGAAACACCATATATTTT	CASRRISGNTIYF
NA	NA	15	TRBJ2-2	TRBV5-1	TGCGCCAGCAGCTTCGGGAGATGGGGCACCGGGGAGCTGTTTTTT	CASSFGRWGTGELFF
TRBD1	NA	13	TRBJ2-7	TRBV9	TGTGCCAGCAGCGTAGGGACAGGGGGCGAGCAGTACTTC	CASSVGTGGEQYF
TRBD1	NA	16	TRBJ1-3	TRBV7-9	TGTGCCAGCAGCTTGCTAACAGGGGCGTCTGGAAACACCATATATTTT	CASSLLTGASGNTIYF
TRBD2	once	15	TRBJ2-1	TRBV6-1	TGTGCCAGCAGTGAAGCGGGAGGGCGTTTCAATGAGCAGTTCTTC	CASSEAGGRFNEQFF
NA	NA	13	TRBJ1-4	TRBV6-1	TGTGCCAGCAGTGAAGTAGGGAGCGAAAAACTGTTTTTT	CASSEVGSEKLFF
NA	NA	14	TRBJ1-1	TRBV30	TGTGCCTGGAGTCATACCGGTGGGGCCACTGAAGCTTTCTTT	CAWSHTGGATEAFF
NA	NA	13	TRBJ1-5	TRBV4-2	TGTGCCAGCAGCCAAGAAGGGTATCAGCCCCAGCATTTT	CASSQEGYQPQHF
NA	NA	16	TRBJ2-3	TRBV4-1	TGCGCCAGCAGCCAAGATGGAGCTAGCGGCACAGATACGCAGTATTTT	CASSQDGASGTDTQYF
NA	NA	15	TRBJ1-5	TRBV7-2	TGTGCCAGCAGCTTAGAGCCGGGACTCAATCAGCCCCAGCATTTT	CASSLEPGLNQPQHF
NA	once	15	TRBJ2-7	TRBV27	TGTGCCAGCAGGGGGTTGGGGGAGGCCTCCTACGAGCAGTACTTC	CASRGLGEASYEQYF
TRBD2	NA	15	TRBJ2-1	TRBV5-6	TGTGCCAGCAGCTTACAGCGGGAGGTCTACAATGAGCAGTTCTTC	CASSLQREVYNEQFF
TRBD1	NA	15	TRBJ1-1	TRBV5-1	TGCGCCAGCAGCTTGGAAGGCAGGGGGCTCACTGAAGCTTTCTTT	CASSLEGRGLTEAFF
NA	NA	13	TRBJ2-5	TRBV7-3	TGTGCCAGCAGTTCCGGGAGAACAGAGACCCAGTACTTC	CASSSGRTETQYF
NA	NA	13	TRBJ2-7	TRBV29-1	TGCAGCGGGGGGGAGTCCCGGAAACACGAGCAGTACTTC	CSGGESRKHEQYF
TRBD1	NA	14	TRBJ2-2	TRBV5-6	TGTGCCAGCAGCTTGGGGACAGGGGCCGGGGAGCTGTTTTTT	CASSLGTGAGELFF